The clone carrying this TCR beta chain appeared a few times. Its antigen is not known. There are 15 residues in the CDR3. The V end lost 4 bases, the J end lost 0 bases, and 12 bases lay between the germline ends. Germline loops: CDR1 MDHEN, CDR2 SYDVKM. In the sorted-subset replicate PCRs, 200 ng DNA, 25,000 to 30,000 T cell genomes, was used. The method was immunoSEQ multiplex PCR; TCRdb's version includes in-frame clones alone and lacks a portion of them. Seen here are 900,000 to 1,200,000 clones, 75% to 85% observed once, and the top ten hold 0.5% to 0.65%. The sample is drawn from a study of shared clonotypes between healthy human individuals. Overall study results and limits: Few donors restricted represented genetic and exposure-history diversity.

Study donors comprised healthy, HIV-negative adults devoid of recent acute infection or vaccination. Negatively enriched CD4+ T cells were divided by CD45RA into naive and memory. The receptor's source is a man between 18 and 29 years old in good health. Some clones in this sample may be carry-over from other donors' samples. The rearrangement links TRBV28 to TRBJ1-2; D not certain. The sequenced material came from memory CD4+ T cells from PBMCs. Subset defined: CD45RA-negative fraction. In DNA form, the CDR3 reads TGTGCCAGCAGTTCTTCTCTGCCCTCTAACTATGGCTACACCTTC. This encodes CASSSSLPSNYGYTF.